This is a list of T cell receptor beta chains from one sample in a study of blood T cell repertoires in COVID-19. Profiling relied on immunoSEQ multiplex PCR, and the TCRdb table lists in-frame clones only, not all of them. The table has around 310,000 clones, about 89% seen once. Input material: PBMCs or T cells enriched from blood (not recorded which). The receptors originated from a woman aged 35 to 49 who had recovered from COVID-19. Each CDR3 is given with its conserved first and last residue. The order of the fields is D gene, V gene, clone size, CDR3 length, J gene, CDR3 DNA, CDR3 protein. D genes are given only for firm matches. The size of a clone is reported for some rows only, either as once, few or many, or as a class for expanded clones.

D gene: TRBD1; V gene: TRBV7-3; clone size: .; CDR3 length: 17; J gene: TRBJ2-7; CDR3 DNA: TGTGCCAGCAGCTCGAAACCGGGACAGTTGGGCACCTACGAGCAGTACTTC; CDR3 protein: CASSSKPGQLGTYEQYF
D gene: .; V gene: TRBV3-1/TRBV3-2; clone size: .; CDR3 length: 13; J gene: TRBJ1-1; CDR3 DNA: TGTGCCAGCAGCCAAGATCAGGTAACTGAAGCTTTCTTT; CDR3 protein: CASSQDQVTEAFF
D gene: .; V gene: TRBV11-3; clone size: .; CDR3 length: 14; J gene: TRBJ2-1; CDR3 DNA: TGTGCCAGCAGCCGGCGGACTGGATACAATGAGCAGTTCTTC; CDR3 protein: CASSRRTGYNEQFF
D gene: .; V gene: TRBV2; clone size: .; CDR3 length: 16; J gene: TRBJ2-2; CDR3 DNA: TGTGCCAGCAGTGAATTGGAGGGTGGATGGGCCGGGGAGCTGTTTTTT; CDR3 protein: CASSELEGGWAGELFF
D gene: .; V gene: TRBV7-8; clone size: .; CDR3 length: 14; J gene: TRBJ1-2; CDR3 DNA: TGTGCCAGCAGCCCCACAGGGTCGAGCTATGGCTACACCTTC; CDR3 protein: CASSPTGSSYGYTF
D gene: TRBD1; V gene: TRBV7-2; clone size: few; CDR3 length: 14; J gene: TRBJ1-6; CDR3 DNA: TGTGCCAGCAGCCCCCGGGACAGGGGATCACCCCTCCACTTT; CDR3 protein: CASSPRDRGSPLHF
D gene: TRBD2; V gene: TRBV5-1; clone size: .; CDR3 length: 15; J gene: TRBJ2-1; CDR3 DNA: TGCGCCAGCAGCCCGGCGGGGGGGCCCTACAATGAGCAGTTCTTC; CDR3 protein: CASSPAGGPYNEQFF
D gene: .; V gene: TRBV7-9; clone size: .; CDR3 length: 14; J gene: TRBJ2-1; CDR3 DNA: TGTGCCAGCAGCTTAATGCGGTTATTGAGTGAGCAGTTCTTC; CDR3 protein: CASSLMRLLSEQFF
D gene: TRBD1; V gene: TRBV28; clone size: .; CDR3 length: 15; J gene: TRBJ2-1; CDR3 DNA: TGTGCCAGCAGCCTGACAGGGGGCGGCTACAATGAGCAGTTCTTC; CDR3 protein: CASSLTGGGYNEQFF
D gene: TRBD2; V gene: TRBV4-3; clone size: .; CDR3 length: 16; J gene: TRBJ2-1; CDR3 DNA: TGCGCCAGCAGCCAAAGGGGACTAGCGGGGTACAATGAGCAGTTCTTC; CDR3 protein: CASSQRGLAGYNEQFF
D gene: TRBD2; V gene: TRBV2; clone size: .; CDR3 length: 15; J gene: TRBJ2-1; CDR3 DNA: TGTGCCAGCACCAAGAGGACTAGCGATTACAATGAGCAGTTCTTC; CDR3 protein: CASTKRTSDYNEQFF
D gene: .; V gene: TRBV5-1; clone size: .; CDR3 length: 14; J gene: TRBJ1-1; CDR3 DNA: TGCGCCAGCAGCTATAGAACTAGACAGGTTGAAGCTTTCTTT; CDR3 protein: CASSYRTRQVEAFF
D gene: .; V gene: TRBV6-5; clone size: many; CDR3 length: 13; J gene: TRBJ2-2; CDR3 DNA: TGTGCCAGCAGCGACAGTAGTACGGGGGAGCTGTTTTTT; CDR3 protein: CASSDSSTGELFF
D gene: .; V gene: TRBV28; clone size: .; CDR3 length: 15; J gene: TRBJ1-4; CDR3 DNA: TGTGCCAGCAGTTTAAGTCTTAACATTAATGAAAAACTGTTTTTT; CDR3 protein: CASSLSLNINEKLFF
D gene: TRBD1; V gene: TRBV5-1; clone size: few; CDR3 length: 14; J gene: TRBJ1-4; CDR3 DNA: TGCGCCAGCAGCTTGGAGGGGGCTGGTGAAAAACTGTTTTTT; CDR3 protein: CASSLEGAGEKLFF
D gene: TRBD1; V gene: TRBV5-1; clone size: .; CDR3 length: 14; J gene: TRBJ1-2; CDR3 DNA: TGCGCCAGCAGCCCTTTACAGGGGGCTGGAGGCTACACCTTC; CDR3 protein: CASSPLQGAGGYTF
D gene: .; V gene: TRBV19; clone size: .; CDR3 length: 11; J gene: TRBJ2-7; CDR3 DNA: TGTGCCAGTGGAGGGGGGGCCGAGCAGTACTTC; CDR3 protein: CASGGGAEQYF
D gene: TRBD1; V gene: TRBV9; clone size: .; CDR3 length: 16; J gene: TRBJ1-1; CDR3 DNA: TGTGCCAGCAGCGTAGCTCGGACAGGACCGAACACTGAAGCTTTCTTT; CDR3 protein: CASSVARTGPNTEAFF
D gene: .; V gene: TRBV12-5; clone size: .; CDR3 length: 13; J gene: TRBJ1-1; CDR3 DNA: TGTGCTAGCAAGACTGTCTTGAACACTGAAGCTTTCTTT; CDR3 protein: CASKTVLNTEAFF
D gene: .; V gene: TRBV7-9; clone size: .; CDR3 length: 13; J gene: TRBJ2-1; CDR3 DNA: TGTGCCAGCAGCTTGAACGGTGGCAATGAGCAGTTCTTC; CDR3 protein: CASSLNGGNEQFF
D gene: .; V gene: TRBV24-1; clone size: .; CDR3 length: 13; J gene: TRBJ1-5; CDR3 DNA: TGTGCCACCAGCAGAACAGGCAATCAGCCCCAGCATTTT; CDR3 protein: CATSRTGNQPQHF
D gene: .; V gene: TRBV28; clone size: .; CDR3 length: 15; J gene: TRBJ1-5; CDR3 DNA: TGTGCCAGTTCAGGGAACGTCGTAAGCAATCAGCCCCAGCATTTT; CDR3 protein: CASSGNVVSNQPQHF
D gene: TRBD2; V gene: TRBV7-6; clone size: once; CDR3 length: 19; J gene: TRBJ2-3; CDR3 DNA: TGTGCCAGCAGCTTAGGAGGGCGGACTAGCGGCACTAGCACAGATACGCAGTATTTT; CDR3 protein: CASSLGGRTSGTSTDTQYF
D gene: .; V gene: TRBV28; clone size: .; CDR3 length: 13; J gene: TRBJ2-1; CDR3 DNA: TGTGCCAGCAGTTTTCCGACAGCGCGCGGGCAGTTCTTC; CDR3 protein: CASSFPTARGQFF
D gene: TRBD2; V gene: TRBV5-6; clone size: .; CDR3 length: 17; J gene: TRBJ2-4; CDR3 DNA: TGTGCCAGCAGCTTGGCGCTAGCGGGGGGGCTCGGAAACATTCAGTACTTC; CDR3 protein: CASSLALAGGLGNIQYF
D gene: .; V gene: TRBV3-1/TRBV3-2; clone size: .; CDR3 length: 15; J gene: TRBJ1-4; CDR3 DNA: TGTGCCAGCAGCCAAGCGTCAGGGTACAATGAAAAACTGTTTTTT; CDR3 protein: CASSQASGYNEKLFF
D gene: .; V gene: TRBV12-3/TRBV12-4; clone size: .; CDR3 length: 13; J gene: TRBJ1-2; CDR3 DNA: TGTGCCAGCCCAACAGGGACAAACTATGGCTACACCTTC; CDR3 protein: CASPTGTNYGYTF
D gene: TRBD2; V gene: TRBV6-1; clone size: .; CDR3 length: 16; J gene: TRBJ2-5; CDR3 DNA: TGTGCCAGCAGTGAAAGCGGGGGGGACTTTCAAGAGACCCAGTACTTC; CDR3 protein: CASSESGGDFQETQYF
D gene: .; V gene: TRBV7-6; clone size: .; CDR3 length: 16; J gene: TRBJ2-5; CDR3 DNA: TGTGCCAGCAGCTTAGGTGCCCGCAGGGTCGGCGAGACCCAGTACTTC; CDR3 protein: CASSLGARRVGETQYF
D gene: TRBD2; V gene: TRBV5-4; clone size: .; CDR3 length: 16; J gene: TRBJ2-1; CDR3 DNA: TGTGCCAGCAGCTTTGGGAGCGGGGGGGCTTGGGATGAGCAGTTCTTC; CDR3 protein: CASSFGSGGAWDEQFF
D gene: TRBD2; V gene: TRBV5-4; clone size: .; CDR3 length: 16; J gene: TRBJ2-5; CDR3 DNA: TGTGCCAGCAGCCCGGGACTAGCGGGCGCCCAAGAGACCCAGTACTTC; CDR3 protein: CASSPGLAGAQETQYF
D gene: TRBD2; V gene: TRBV7-8; clone size: once; CDR3 length: 15; J gene: TRBJ2-1; CDR3 DNA: TGTGCCAGCAGCTTCACTAGCGGGGTTGGTATTGAGCAGTTCTTC; CDR3 protein: CASSFTSGVGIEQFF
D gene: .; V gene: TRBV6-2/TRBV6-3; clone size: .; CDR3 length: 15; J gene: TRBJ2-7; CDR3 DNA: TGTGCCAGCAGTGACCTGGAAGCAGGGTCCTACGAGCAGTACTTC; CDR3 protein: CASSDLEAGSYEQYF
D gene: TRBD2; V gene: TRBV19; clone size: .; CDR3 length: 15; J gene: TRBJ2-1; CDR3 DNA: TGTGCCAGTAGTAAGATCGGGACTAGCGGGAGTGAGCAGTTCTTC; CDR3 protein: CASSKIGTSGSEQFF
D gene: .; V gene: TRBV5-1; clone size: .; CDR3 length: 13; J gene: TRBJ1-1; CDR3 DNA: TGCGCCAGCAGCTTGGAGGAGTTCACTGAAGCTTTCTTT; CDR3 protein: CASSLEEFTEAFF
D gene: .; V gene: TRBV2; clone size: .; CDR3 length: 13; J gene: TRBJ1-1; CDR3 DNA: TGTGCCAGCAGTTTATCCCCGGACACTGAAGCTTTCTTT; CDR3 protein: CASSLSPDTEAFF
D gene: TRBD1; V gene: TRBV27; clone size: .; CDR3 length: 16; J gene: TRBJ2-1; CDR3 DNA: TGTGCCAGCAGTCAATGGACAGGGGGCAGTGACAATGAGCAGTTCTTC; CDR3 protein: CASSQWTGGSDNEQFF
D gene: TRBD1; V gene: TRBV27; clone size: once; CDR3 length: 15; J gene: TRBJ2-1; CDR3 DNA: TGTGCCAGCAGCGCCCGGGACAGCTCCTACAATGAGCAGTTCTTC; CDR3 protein: CASSARDSSYNEQFF
D gene: TRBD1; V gene: TRBV7-2; clone size: .; CDR3 length: 17; J gene: TRBJ2-7; CDR3 DNA: TGTGCCAGCAGCTTAGGGCCCCCGGGACAGGGCTTCTACGAGCAGTACTTC; CDR3 protein: CASSLGPPGQGFYEQYF
D gene: TRBD1; V gene: TRBV5-4; clone size: .; CDR3 length: 14; J gene: TRBJ2-2; CDR3 DNA: TGTGCCAGCAGCCTCTGGACAGGCACCGGGGAGCTGTTTTTT; CDR3 protein: CASSLWTGTGELFF
D gene: TRBD2; V gene: TRBV7-2; clone size: .; CDR3 length: 17; J gene: TRBJ2-1; CDR3 DNA: TGTGCCAGCATCCCAAAAAGGCTAGCGGGATTTAGAGATGAGCAGTTCTTC; CDR3 protein: CASIPKRLAGFRDEQFF